These 20 T cell receptor beta chains came from one sample sequenced in a study of blood T cell repertoires in COVID-19. Repertoires were generated with immunoSEQ multiplex PCR, while TCRdb's copy carries only in-frame clones and drops some. Of 85,000 to 130,000 clones listed, approximately 85% are singletons. Sequenced input: peripheral blood. These receptors originate from a woman aged 55-69 years with acute or convalescent COVID-19.

DNA of the CDR3: TGTGCCAGCAGTTATTTCACAGGGGATGGTACTGAAGCTTTCTTT. It encodes CASSYFTGDGTEAFF. J is TRBJ1-1 and V is TRBV6-6; 7 positions match TRBD1. Germline V lookup: CDR1 MNHNY, CDR2 SVGAGI (reference sequence). The V segment lost 3 bases and the J segment 5 bases; nucleotides outside the gene matches: 9. The CDR3 runs 15 residues.

The rearrangement uses TRBV4-1 and TRBJ2-3, with 7 bases fitting TRBD2. CDR1 and CDR2 (germline): MGHRA, YSYEKL. The CDR3 consists of 13 residues. The junction had 0 bases not matched to a gene; V was cut back by 1 base and J by 5 bases. The CDR3, as DNA: TGCGCCAGCAGCCAAGCGGGGGGAGATACGCAGTATTTT. Its protein product is CASSQAGGDTQYF.

The gene calls are TRBV5-1 and TRBJ1-2; 7 bases agree with TRBD1. The CDR3 extends over 14 amino acids. Germline assignment: CDR1 SGHRS and CDR2 YFSETQ. Trimming cost V 5 bases and J 8 bases; bases outside gene matches: 12. CDR3: CASRTRQGWSGYTF. The CDR3 DNA follows: TGCGCCAGCAGGACCCGACAGGGATGGTCCGGCTACACCTTC.

This rearrangement joins TRBV10-3 to TRBJ1-1; a weak D match, TRBD1 (5 bases). Germline loops: CDR1 ENHRY, CDR2 SYGVKD. The CDR3 has 13 residues. Trimming removed 0 bases from V and 6 bases from J, with 8 bases in between. In DNA, the CDR3 is TGTGCCATCAGTGAGTCAGAAGGGGCTGAAGCTTTCTTT. This sequence encodes CAISESEGAEAFF.

This sequence joins TRBV18 and TRBJ2-1; a weak D match, TRBD2 (6 bases). CDR1 KGHSH and CDR2 LQKENI come from the germline V gene. This CDR3 is built from 15 residues. V was cut by 3 bases and J by 0 bases, with 9 bases left in between. The DNA of the CDR3 is TGTGCCAGCTCACCTCTAGCGAGCTCCTACAATGAGCAGTTCTTC. It codes for CASSPLASSYNEQFF.

This sequence joins TRBV10-3 and TRBJ1-2, with TRBD1 identical over 9 bases. The CDR3 sequence is 17 residues long. Germline loops: CDR1 ENHRY, CDR2 SYGVKD. After removal of 3 bases from V and 4 bases from J, the junction contained 12 bases not matched to a gene. The CDR3 sequence is CAISDPPTGGRFYGYTF. CDR3 DNA: TGTGCCATCAGTGACCCTCCGACAGGGGGTCGGTTCTATGGCTACACCTTC.

The V and J genes are TRBV11-3 and TRBJ2-5; TRBD2 is a possible D gene (6 bases). The germline V gene has CDR1 SGHNT and CDR2 YENEEA. With 4 bases removed from V and 5 bases from J, the gap between germline ends came to 20 bases. The CDR3 covers 16 residues. CDR3 DNA: TGTGCCAGCAGCTCCCGGCTTGGGGGAGGACTGGAGACCCAGTACTTC. It specifies CASSSRLGGGLETQYF.

This clone was picked up a small number of times. The chain uses TRBV5-6 and TRBJ1-2, with D perhaps matching TRBD1 (5 bases). The germline gives CDR1 SGHDT, CDR2 YYEEEE. The V gene lost 4 bases and the J gene lost 8 bases, with 18 bases spanning the gap. The CDR3 is made up of 14 amino acids. CDR3 region: CASSLQPPGGGYTF. The CDR3 DNA sequence: TGTGCCAGCAGCCTTCAACCGCCCGGGGGAGGCTACACCTTC.

This rearrangement joins TRBV5-6 to TRBJ2-3, with D maybe TRBD1 (6 bases). Germline V lookup: CDR1 SGHDT, CDR2 YYEEEE. The CDR3 has 13 amino acids. V was cut by 4 bases and J by 4 bases, with 10 bases left in between. CDR3: CASSRTGSDTQYF. In nucleotides, the CDR3 is TGTGCCAGCAGCCGAACAGGGTCAGATACGCAGTATTTT.

The chain employs TRBV14 and TRBJ2-7, with 7 bases aligning to TRBD1. The V segment lost 4 bases and the J segment 0 bases; nucleotides outside the gene matches: 9. In germline, CDR1 is SGHDN, CDR2 FVKESK. There are 16 residues in the CDR3. The CDR3 DNA follows: TGTGCCAGCAGCCGGAACAGGGGCTCCCTCTCCTACGAGCAGTACTTC. It translates to CASSRNRGSLSYEQYF.

The genes are TRBV5-1 and TRBJ2-3; 9 bases line up with TRBD2. V trimming: 2 bases; J trimming: 1 base; junction bases outside the gene matches: 2. The CDR3 has 15 amino acids. From germline, CDR1 is SGHRS and CDR2 YFSETQ. CDR3 sequence: CASSFAGGGTDTQYF. CDR3 nucleotides: TGCGCCAGCAGCTTCGCGGGAGGGGGCACAGATACGCAGTATTTT.

The V call is TRBV18, the J call TRBJ1-5; 8 bases align to TRBD1. This CDR3 has 15 amino acids. Per germline, CDR1 KGHSH and CDR2 LQKENI. Trimming at V came to 4 bases and at J to 0 bases, leaving 2 bases not matched to a gene. The CDR3 spells CASSQGQASNQPQHF. The CDR3 coding sequence is TGTGCCAGCTCACAGGGACAGGCTAGCAATCAGCCCCAGCATTTT.

This sequence joins TRBV20-1 and TRBJ1-2; D unresolved. The CDR3 has 12 amino acids. Germline loops: CDR1 DFQATT, CDR2 SNEGSKA (reference sequence). The germline V and J ends were trimmed by 3 bases and 4 bases, with 9 bases remaining between them. CDR3 DNA: TGCAGTGCTAGTGTGGGAGTCTATGGCTACACCTTC. It yields the protein CSASVGVYGYTF.

This chain connects TRBV28 to TRBJ2-1; weak D call: TRBD1 (6 bases). V was pared by 10 bases and J by 6 bases, with 16 bases between. CDR1 and CDR2 from the germline V gene are MDHEN and SYDVKM. This CDR3 comprises 13 residues. CDR3 sequence: CAIRQGLGNEQFF. In DNA form, the CDR3 reads TGTGCCATTAGGCAGGGGTTGGGCAATGAGCAGTTCTTC.

The chain recombines TRBV5-1 with TRBJ2-3; 8 nucleotides align to TRBD1. The CDR3 is 17 amino acids. Germline CDR1 and CDR2: SGHRS and YFSETQ. J was trimmed by 0 bases and V by 4 bases; bases with no gene match: 10. CDR3 DNA sequence: TGCGCCAGCAGCACGGGGACAGGCTCCCCTAGCACAGATACGCAGTATTTT. It encodes CASSTGTGSPSTDTQYF.

The V and J genes are TRBV7-3 and TRBJ1-3, with D maybe TRBD1 (5 bases). This CDR3 spans 17 amino acids. V lost 4 bases to trimming and J lost 3 bases, with 19 bases between them. The germline CDR1 and CDR2 sequences are SGHTA and FQGTGA. The DNA of the CDR3 is TGTGCCAGCAGCTCGACCTTGGGGCAGATCAATGGAAACACCATATATTTT. Residues: CASSSTLGQINGNTIYF.

The chain employs TRBV18 and TRBJ1-2; 8 nucleotides agree with TRBD1. The CDR3 has 15 amino acids. Germline CDR1 is KGHSH and CDR2 is LQKENI. V shed 5 bases, J shed 4 bases, and the junction held 9 bases outside the gene matches. The DNA for the CDR3 is TGTGCCAGCTCAGTCGGACAGGGAAAGGGCTATGGCTACACCTTC. Translation: CASSVGQGKGYGYTF.

The CDR3 spells CASSQGAPGELFF. CDR3 DNA: TGTGCCAGCAGCCAAGGAGCTCCCGGGGAGCTGTTTTTT. V gene TRBV3-1 (or the pseudogene TRBV3-2) combines with J gene TRBJ2-2, with no clear D. V was cut by 1 base and J by 6 bases, with 6 bases left in between. Germline V gene sequence: CDR1 LGHDT, CDR2 YNNKEL (reference sequence). The CDR3 length is 13 residues.

This clone was detected a few times. The chain couples TRBV3-1 (or the pseudogene TRBV3-2) to TRBJ2-2; 7 bases match TRBD1. Trimming cost V 6 bases and J 5 bases; bases outside gene matches: 6. The CDR3 runs 14 residues. Germline CDR1 reads LGHDT; CDR2 reads YNNKEL (reference sequence). In DNA form, the CDR3 reads TGTGCCAGCAGACAGGGGTTTGGGACCGGGGAGCTGTTTTTT. It translates to CASRQGFGTGELFF.

The rearrangement uses TRBV28 and TRBJ2-1; tentatively, D is TRBD2 (5 bases). CDR3 length: 13 residues. Germline V gene sequence: CDR1 MDHEN, CDR2 SYDVKM. Trimming stripped 3 bases from V and 5 bases from J, with 8 bases between. This chain's CDR3 is CASSLLAHNEQFF. The CDR3 coding sequence is TGTGCCAGCAGTTTGCTAGCCCACAATGAGCAGTTCTTC. The variable domain in full, completed from reference TRBV28 and TRBJ2-1, reads DVKVTQSSRYLVKRTGEKVFLECVQDMDHENMFWYRQDPGLGLRLIYFSYDVKMKEKGDIPEGYSVSREKKERFSLILESASTNQTSMYLCASSLLAHNEQFFGPGTRLTVL.